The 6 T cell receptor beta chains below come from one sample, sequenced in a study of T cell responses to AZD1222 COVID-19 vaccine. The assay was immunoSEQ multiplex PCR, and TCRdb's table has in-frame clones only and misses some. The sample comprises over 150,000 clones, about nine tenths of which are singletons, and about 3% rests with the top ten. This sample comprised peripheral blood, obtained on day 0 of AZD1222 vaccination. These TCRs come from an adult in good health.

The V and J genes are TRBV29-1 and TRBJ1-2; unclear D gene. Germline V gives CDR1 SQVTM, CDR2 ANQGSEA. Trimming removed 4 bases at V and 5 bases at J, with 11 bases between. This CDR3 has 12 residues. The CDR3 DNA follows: TGCAGCGTTGGGGCGGATACTTATGGCTACACCTTC. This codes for CSVGADTYGYTF.

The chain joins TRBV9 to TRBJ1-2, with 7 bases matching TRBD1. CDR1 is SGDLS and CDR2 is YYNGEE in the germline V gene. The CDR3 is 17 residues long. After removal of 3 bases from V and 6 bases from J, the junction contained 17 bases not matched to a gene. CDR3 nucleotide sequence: TGTGCCAGCAGCGGTAGCTCTCCGGGGACAGTGCCGAATGGCTACACCTTC. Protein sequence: CASSGSSPGTVPNGYTF.

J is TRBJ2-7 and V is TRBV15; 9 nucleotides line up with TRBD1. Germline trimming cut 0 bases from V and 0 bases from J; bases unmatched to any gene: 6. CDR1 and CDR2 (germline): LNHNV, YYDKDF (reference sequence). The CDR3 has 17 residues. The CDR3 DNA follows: TGTGCCACCAGCAGAGACGACAGGGGGATAAACTCCTACGAGCAGTACTTC. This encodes CATSRDDRGINSYEQYF.

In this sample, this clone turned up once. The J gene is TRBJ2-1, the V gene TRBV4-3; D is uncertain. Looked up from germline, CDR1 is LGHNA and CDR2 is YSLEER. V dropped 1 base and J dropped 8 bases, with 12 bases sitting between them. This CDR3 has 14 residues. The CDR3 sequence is CASSQGPGGDEQFF. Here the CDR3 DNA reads TGCGCCAGCAGCCAAGGGCCAGGCGGCGATGAGCAGTTCTTC.

The CDR3 region has the DNA TGTGCCAGCGGGGAGATCGATAGCAATCAGCCCCAGCATTTT. It is translated as CASGEIDSNQPQHF. The chain employs TRBV11-2 and TRBJ1-5; D gene ambiguous. Trimming removed 8 bases from V and 0 bases from J, with 11 bases in between. From germline, CDR1 is SGHAT and CDR2 FQNNGV. The CDR3 loop spans 14 amino acids.

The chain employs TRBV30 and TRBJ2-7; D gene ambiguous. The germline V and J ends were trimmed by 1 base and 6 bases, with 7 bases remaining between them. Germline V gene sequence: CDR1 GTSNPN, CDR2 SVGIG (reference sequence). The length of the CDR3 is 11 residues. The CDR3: CAWSGPAEQYF. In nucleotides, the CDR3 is TGTGCCTGGAGTGGGCCAGCCGAGCAGTACTTC.